This TCR beta chain originates from a study of OX40 agonist ivuxolimab in advanced cancers. In the study overall: Patients received ivuxolimab, an agonistic anti-OX40 (CD134) antibody.

Study conclusions and caveats: With doses of 0.1 to 3.0 mg/kg, CD4+ and CD8+ blood T cells had undergone clonal expansion by week 6.

Clones were sequenced by immunoSEQ multiplex PCR, and TCRdb holds only the in-frame ones, with some missing. The sample holds 73,000 or so clones; about 92% are singletons and the top ten take roughly a tenth. The junction had 17 bases not matched to a gene; V was cut back by 7 bases and J by 5 bases. The germline gives CDR1 SGHRS, CDR2 YFSETQ. CDR3 length equals 18 residues. This clone occurred a few times. Its antigen is still unknown. This material consisted of CD4+ or CD8+ T cells sorted from blood, taken in a trial of the OX40 agonist ivuxolimab. This TCR was sampled from an adult with an advanced solid tumor such as melanoma, head and neck, liver or kidney cancer. V is TRBV5-1 and J is TRBJ2-3; 12 bases fit TRBD2. The CDR3 region is CASPRVGLAGGQEDTQYF. Here the CDR3 DNA reads TGCGCCAGCCCACGGGTGGGGCTAGCGGGGGGGCAAGAAGATACGCAGTATTTT.